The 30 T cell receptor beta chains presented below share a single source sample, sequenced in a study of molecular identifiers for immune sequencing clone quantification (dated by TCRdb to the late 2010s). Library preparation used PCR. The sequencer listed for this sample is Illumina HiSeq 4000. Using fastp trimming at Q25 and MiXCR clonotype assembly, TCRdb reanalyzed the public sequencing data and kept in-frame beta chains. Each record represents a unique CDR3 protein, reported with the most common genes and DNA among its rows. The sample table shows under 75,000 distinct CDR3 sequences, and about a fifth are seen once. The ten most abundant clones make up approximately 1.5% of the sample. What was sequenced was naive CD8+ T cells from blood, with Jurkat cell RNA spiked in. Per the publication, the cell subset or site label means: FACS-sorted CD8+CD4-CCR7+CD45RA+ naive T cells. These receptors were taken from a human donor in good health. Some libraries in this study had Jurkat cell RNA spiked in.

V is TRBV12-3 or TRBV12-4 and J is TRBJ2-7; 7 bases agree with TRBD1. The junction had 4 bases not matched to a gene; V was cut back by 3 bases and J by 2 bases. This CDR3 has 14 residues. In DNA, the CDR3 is TGTGCCAGCAGTTTGATTGGACAGGCCTACGAGCAGTACTTC. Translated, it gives CASSLIGQAYEQYF.

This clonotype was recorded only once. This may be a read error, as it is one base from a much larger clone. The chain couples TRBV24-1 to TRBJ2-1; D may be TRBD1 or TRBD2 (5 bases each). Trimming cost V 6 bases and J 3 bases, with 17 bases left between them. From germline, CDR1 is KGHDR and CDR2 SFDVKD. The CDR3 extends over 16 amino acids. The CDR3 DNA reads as TGTGCCACCAGTCCCCACGAGGGACCTTTCTACAATGAGCAGTTCTTC. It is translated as CATSPHEGPFYNEQFF.

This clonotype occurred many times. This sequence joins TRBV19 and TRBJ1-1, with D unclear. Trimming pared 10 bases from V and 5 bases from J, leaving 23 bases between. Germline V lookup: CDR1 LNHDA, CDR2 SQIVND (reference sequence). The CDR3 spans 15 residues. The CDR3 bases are TGTGCCACCTCACAGATCCCGCTTGGATATACTGAAGCTTTCTTT. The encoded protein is CATSQIPLGYTEAFF. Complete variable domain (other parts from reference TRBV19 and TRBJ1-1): DGGITQSPKYLFRKEGQNVTLSCEQNLNHDAMYWYRQDPGQGLRLIYYSQIVNDFQKGDIAEGYSVSREKKESFPLTVTSAQKNPTAFYLCATSQIPLGYTEAFFGQGTRLTVV.

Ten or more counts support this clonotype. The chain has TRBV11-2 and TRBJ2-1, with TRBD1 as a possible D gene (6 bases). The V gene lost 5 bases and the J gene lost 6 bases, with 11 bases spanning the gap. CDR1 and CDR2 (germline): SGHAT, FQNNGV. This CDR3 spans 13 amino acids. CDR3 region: CASSLRQVNEQFF. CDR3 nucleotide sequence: TGTGCCAGCAGCCTGAGACAGGTCAATGAGCAGTTCTTC.

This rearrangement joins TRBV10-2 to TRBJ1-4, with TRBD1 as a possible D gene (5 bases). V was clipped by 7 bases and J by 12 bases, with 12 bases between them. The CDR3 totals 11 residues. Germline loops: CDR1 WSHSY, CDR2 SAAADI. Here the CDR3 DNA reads TGCGCCAGCATTAGTGCAGGGCAACTGTTTTTT. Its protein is CASISAGQLFF.

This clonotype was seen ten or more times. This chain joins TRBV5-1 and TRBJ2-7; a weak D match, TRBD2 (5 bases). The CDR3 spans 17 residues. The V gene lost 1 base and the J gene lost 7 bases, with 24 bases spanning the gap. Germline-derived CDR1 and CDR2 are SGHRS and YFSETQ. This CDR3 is CASSLSPSRSFVGEQYF. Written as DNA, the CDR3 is TGCGCCAGCAGCTTGAGTCCTAGCCGGTCGTTTGTTGGGGAGCAGTACTTC.

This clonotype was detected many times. The CDR3 DNA reads TGTGCCAGTAGTACCGCGGGACTAGCTTACGAGCAGTACTTC. Translating it yields CASSTAGLAYEQYF. The chain employs TRBV19 and TRBJ2-7, with 9 bases aligning to TRBD2. The V segment lost 4 bases and the J segment 4 bases; nucleotides outside the gene matches: 5. The V gene's germline CDR1 is LNHDA and CDR2 SQIVND (reference sequence). This CDR3 has 14 amino acids.

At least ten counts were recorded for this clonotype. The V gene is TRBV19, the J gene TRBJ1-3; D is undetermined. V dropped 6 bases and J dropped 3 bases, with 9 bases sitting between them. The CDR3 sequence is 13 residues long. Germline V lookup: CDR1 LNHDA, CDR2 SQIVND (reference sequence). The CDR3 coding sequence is TGTGCCAGTAGCCCGGACGGTGGAAACACCATATATTTT. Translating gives CASSPDGGNTIYF.

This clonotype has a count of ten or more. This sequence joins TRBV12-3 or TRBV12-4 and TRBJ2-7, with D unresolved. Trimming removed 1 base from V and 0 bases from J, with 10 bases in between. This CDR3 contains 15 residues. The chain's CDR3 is CASSLEAVSSYEQYF. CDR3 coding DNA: TGTGCCAGCAGTTTAGAGGCGGTTAGCTCCTACGAGCAGTACTTC.

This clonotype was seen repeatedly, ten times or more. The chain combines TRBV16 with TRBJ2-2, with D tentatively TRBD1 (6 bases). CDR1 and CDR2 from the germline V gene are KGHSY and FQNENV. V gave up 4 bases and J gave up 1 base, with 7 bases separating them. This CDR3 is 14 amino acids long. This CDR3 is CASSPQGNTGELFF. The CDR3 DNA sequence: TGTGCCAGCAGCCCACAGGGGAACACCGGGGAGCTGTTTTTT.

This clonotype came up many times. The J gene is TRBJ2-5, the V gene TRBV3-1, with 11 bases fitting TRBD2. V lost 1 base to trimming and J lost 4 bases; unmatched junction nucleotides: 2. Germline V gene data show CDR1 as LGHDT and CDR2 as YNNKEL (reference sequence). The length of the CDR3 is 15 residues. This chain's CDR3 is CASSQASGRIETQYF. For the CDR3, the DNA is TGTGCCAGCAGCCAAGCTAGCGGGAGGATAGAGACCCAGTACTTC.

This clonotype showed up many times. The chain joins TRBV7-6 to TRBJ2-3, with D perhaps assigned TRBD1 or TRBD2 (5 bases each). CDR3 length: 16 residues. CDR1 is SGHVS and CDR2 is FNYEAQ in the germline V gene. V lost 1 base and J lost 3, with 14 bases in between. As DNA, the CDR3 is TGTGCCAGCAGCTTAGTGGGGGAAGGTTTGACAGATACGCAGTATTTT. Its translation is CASSLVGEGLTDTQYF.

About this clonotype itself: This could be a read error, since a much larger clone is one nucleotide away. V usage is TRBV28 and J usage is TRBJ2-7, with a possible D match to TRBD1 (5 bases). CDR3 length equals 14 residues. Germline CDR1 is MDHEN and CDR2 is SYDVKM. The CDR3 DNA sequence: TGTGCCAGCAGTTCTGTGACAGATTCCTACGAGCAGCACTTC. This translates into CASSSVTDSYEQHF.

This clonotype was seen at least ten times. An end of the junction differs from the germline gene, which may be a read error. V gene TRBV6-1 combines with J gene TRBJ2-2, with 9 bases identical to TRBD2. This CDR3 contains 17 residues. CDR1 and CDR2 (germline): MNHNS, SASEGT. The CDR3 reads CASLPARLAGYTGEPFF. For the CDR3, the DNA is TGTGCCAGCCTTCCTGCCCGGCTAGCGGGATACACCGGGGAGCCGTTTTTT.

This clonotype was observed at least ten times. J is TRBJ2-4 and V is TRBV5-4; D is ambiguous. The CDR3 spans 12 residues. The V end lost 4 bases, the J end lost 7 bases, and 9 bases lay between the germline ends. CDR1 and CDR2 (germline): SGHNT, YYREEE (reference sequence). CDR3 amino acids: CASSADLNIQYF. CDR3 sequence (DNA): TGTGCCAGCAGCGCGGACCTTAACATTCAGTACTTC. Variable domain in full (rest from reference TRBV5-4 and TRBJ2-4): ETGVTQSPTHLIKTRGQQVTLRCSSQSGHNTVSWYQQALGQGPQFIFQYYREEENGRGNFPPRFSGLQFPNYSSELNVNALELDDSALYLCASSADLNIQYFGAGTRLSVL.

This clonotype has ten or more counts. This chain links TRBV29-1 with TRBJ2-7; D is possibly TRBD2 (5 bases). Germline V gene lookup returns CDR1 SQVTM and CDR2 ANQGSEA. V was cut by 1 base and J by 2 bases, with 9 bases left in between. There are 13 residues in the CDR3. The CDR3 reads CSVEGSVPYEQYF. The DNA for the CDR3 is TGCAGCGTTGAAGGTAGCGTCCCCTACGAGCAGTACTTC.

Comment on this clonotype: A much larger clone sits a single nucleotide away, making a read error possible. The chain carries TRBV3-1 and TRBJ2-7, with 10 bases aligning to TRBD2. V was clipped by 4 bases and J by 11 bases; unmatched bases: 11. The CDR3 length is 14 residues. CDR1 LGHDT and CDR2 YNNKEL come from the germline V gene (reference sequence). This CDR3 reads CASSRDWRTSGEYF. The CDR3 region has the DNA TGTGCCAGCAGCCGAGATTGGAGGACTAGCGGCGAGTACTTC.

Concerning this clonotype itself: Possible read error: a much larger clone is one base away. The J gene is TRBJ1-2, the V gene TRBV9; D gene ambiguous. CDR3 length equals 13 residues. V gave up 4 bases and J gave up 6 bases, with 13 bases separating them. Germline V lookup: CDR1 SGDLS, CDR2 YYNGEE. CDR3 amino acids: CASSPILYDGYTF. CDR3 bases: TGTGCCAGCAGCCCGATTTTGTATGATGGCTACACCTTC.

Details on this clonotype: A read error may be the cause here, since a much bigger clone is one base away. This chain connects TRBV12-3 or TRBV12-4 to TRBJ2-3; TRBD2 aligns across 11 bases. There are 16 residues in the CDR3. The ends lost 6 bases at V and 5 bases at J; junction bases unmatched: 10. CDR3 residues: CASSFSSGRAVDTQYF. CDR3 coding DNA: TGTGCCAGCAGCTTTAGTAGCGGGAGGGCCGTAGATACGCAGTATTTT.

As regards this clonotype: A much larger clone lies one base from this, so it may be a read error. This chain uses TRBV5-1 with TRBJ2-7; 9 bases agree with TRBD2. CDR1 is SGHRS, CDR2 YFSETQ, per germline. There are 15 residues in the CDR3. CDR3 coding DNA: TGCGCCAGCAACTTGGTTAGCGGGAGCATCTACGAGCAGTACTTC. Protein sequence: CASNLVSGSIYEQYF.

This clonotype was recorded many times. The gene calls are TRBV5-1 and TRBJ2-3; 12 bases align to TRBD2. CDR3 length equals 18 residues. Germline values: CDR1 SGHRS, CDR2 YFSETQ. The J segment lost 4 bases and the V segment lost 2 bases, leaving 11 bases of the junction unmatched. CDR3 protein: CASSFSSGRALEADTQYF. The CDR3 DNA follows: TGCGCCAGCAGCTTTTCTAGCGGGAGGGCCCTCGAGGCAGATACGCAGTATTTT.

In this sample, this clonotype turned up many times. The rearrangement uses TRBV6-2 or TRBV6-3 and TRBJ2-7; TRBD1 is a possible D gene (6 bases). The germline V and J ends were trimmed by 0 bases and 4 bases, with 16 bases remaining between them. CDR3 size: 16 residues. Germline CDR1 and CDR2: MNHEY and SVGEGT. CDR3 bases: TGTGCCAGCAGTTACTCCCGTCTTGCAGGGGAATACGAGCAGTACTTC. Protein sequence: CASSYSRLAGEYEQYF.

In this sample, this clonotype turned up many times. CDR3 amino acids: CASSQTSGRKNEQFF. The CDR3 DNA is TGTGCCAGCAGCCAAACTAGCGGGAGGAAGAATGAGCAGTTCTTC. The genes are TRBV13 and TRBJ2-1, with 12 positions matching TRBD2. This CDR3 is 15 amino acids long. The germline CDR1 and CDR2 sequences are PRHDT and FYEKMQ (reference sequence). V shed 5 bases, J shed 7 bases, and the junction held 6 bases outside the gene matches.

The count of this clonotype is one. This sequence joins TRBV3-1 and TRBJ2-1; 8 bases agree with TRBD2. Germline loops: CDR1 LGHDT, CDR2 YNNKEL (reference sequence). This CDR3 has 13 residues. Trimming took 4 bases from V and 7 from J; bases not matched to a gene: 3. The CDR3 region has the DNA TGTGCCAGCAGCCTTAGCGGGAATAATGAGCAGTTCTTC. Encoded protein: CASSLSGNNEQFF.

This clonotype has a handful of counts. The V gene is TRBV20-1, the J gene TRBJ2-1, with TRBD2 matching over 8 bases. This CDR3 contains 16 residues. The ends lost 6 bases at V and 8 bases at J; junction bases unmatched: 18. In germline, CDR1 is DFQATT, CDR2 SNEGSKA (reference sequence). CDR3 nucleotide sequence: TGCAGTGCCGAACCCTCCGGGACTAGGAATTACGATGAGCAGTTCTTC. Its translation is CSAEPSGTRNYDEQFF.

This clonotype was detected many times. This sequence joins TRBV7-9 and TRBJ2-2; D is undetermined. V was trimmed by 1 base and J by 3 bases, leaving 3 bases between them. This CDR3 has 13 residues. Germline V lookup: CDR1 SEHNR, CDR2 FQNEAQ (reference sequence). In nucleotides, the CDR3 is TGTGCCAGCAGCTTAGACTACACCGGGGAGCTGTTTTTT. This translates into CASSLDYTGELFF.

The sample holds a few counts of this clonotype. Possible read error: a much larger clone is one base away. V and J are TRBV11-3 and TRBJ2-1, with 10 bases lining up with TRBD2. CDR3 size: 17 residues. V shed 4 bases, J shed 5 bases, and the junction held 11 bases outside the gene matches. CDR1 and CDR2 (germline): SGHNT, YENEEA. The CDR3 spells CASSSHPLAGLHNEQFF. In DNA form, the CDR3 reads TGTGCCAGCAGCTCACACCCACTAGCGGGGCTCCACAATGAGCAGTTCTTC.

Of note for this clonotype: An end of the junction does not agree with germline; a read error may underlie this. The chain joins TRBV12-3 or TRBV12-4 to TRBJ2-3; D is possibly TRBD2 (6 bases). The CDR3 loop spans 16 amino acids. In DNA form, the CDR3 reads TGTGCCAGCAGTTTGGGACTCCTGGGAGATACAGATACGCAGTGTTTT. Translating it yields CASSLGLLGDTDTQCF.

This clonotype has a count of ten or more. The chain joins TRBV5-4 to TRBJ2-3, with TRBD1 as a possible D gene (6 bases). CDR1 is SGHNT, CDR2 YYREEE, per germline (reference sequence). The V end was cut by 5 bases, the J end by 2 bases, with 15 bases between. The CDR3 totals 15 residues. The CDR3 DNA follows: TGTGCCAGCAGACCTACAGGGCCATACACAGATACGCAGTATTTT. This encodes CASRPTGPYTDTQYF.

This CDR3 reads CASSLRLRRPNNEQFF. The CDR3 bases are TGCGCCAGCAGCTTGAGGTTGCGGAGACCTAACAATGAGCAGTTCTTC. The V call is TRBV5-1, the J call TRBJ2-1; D is unresolved. V lost 1 base and J lost 5, with 16 bases in between. This CDR3 contains 16 residues. In germline, CDR1 is SGHRS, CDR2 YFSETQ.